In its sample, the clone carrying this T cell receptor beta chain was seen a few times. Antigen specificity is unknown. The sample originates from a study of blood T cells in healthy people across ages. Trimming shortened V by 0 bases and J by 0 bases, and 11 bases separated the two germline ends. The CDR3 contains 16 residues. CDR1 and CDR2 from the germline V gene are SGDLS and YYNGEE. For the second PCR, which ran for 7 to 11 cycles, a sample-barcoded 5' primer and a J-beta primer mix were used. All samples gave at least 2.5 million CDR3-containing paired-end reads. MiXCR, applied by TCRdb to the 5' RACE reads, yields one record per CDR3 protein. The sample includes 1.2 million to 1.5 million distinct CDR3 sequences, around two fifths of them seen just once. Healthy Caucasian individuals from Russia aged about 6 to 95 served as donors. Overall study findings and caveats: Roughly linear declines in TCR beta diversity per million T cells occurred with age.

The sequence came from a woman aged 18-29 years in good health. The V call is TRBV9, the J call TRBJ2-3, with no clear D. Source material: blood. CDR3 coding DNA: TGTGCCAGCAGCGTAGGCCCCACAGCTAGCACAGATACGCAGTATTTT. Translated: CASSVGPTASTDTQYF.